Below, 10 T cell receptor beta chains from the same sample are listed, as sequenced in a study of T cell repertoires in cytomegalovirus infection. TCRdb re-derived calls from the reads in MiXCR, one entry per CDR3 protein. The sample lists over 450,000 distinct CDR3 sequences, around 11% occurring once. Sample: PBMCs. All receptors derive from a human donor in good health (CMV status not recorded). Some clones in this sample may be carry-over from other donors' samples.

The V gene is TRBV7-3, the J gene TRBJ2-2, with D possibly matching TRBD1 (6 bases). The CDR3 loop spans 18 amino acids. The ends were cut back, 1 base at V and 0 bases at J, with 15 bases in the middle. The germline V gene has CDR1 SGHTA and CDR2 FQGTGA. CDR3 in amino acids: CASSLIGQPPANTGELFF. In DNA, the CDR3 is TGTGCCAGCAGCTTAATAGGACAGCCTCCGGCGAACACCGGGGAGCTGTTTTTT.

To note about this clonotype: A read error may explain this, as a much larger clone is one base away. The rearrangement links TRBV6-5 to TRBJ2-6; no definite D call. The germline V gene has CDR1 MNHEY and CDR2 SVGAGI. This CDR3 comprises 16 residues. In DNA, the CDR3 is TGTGCCAGCAGTTACTCTGAGGTTTCTGGGGACAACGTCCTGACTTTC. Amino acid sequence: CASSYSEVSGDNVLTF.

This clonotype was observed many times. V is TRBV29-1 and J is TRBJ1-1, with D hard to call. Germline-derived CDR1 and CDR2 are SQVTM and ANQGSEA. The V gene lost 6 bases and the J gene lost 3 bases, with 17 bases spanning the gap. The length of the CDR3 is 14 residues. CDR3 residues: CSVALQAAYTEAFF. The CDR3 DNA reads TGCAGCGTCGCACTGCAGGCGGCCTACACTGAAGCTTTCTTT. The full variable domain, rest sourced from reference TRBV29-1 and TRBJ1-1, is SAVISQKPSRDICQRGTSLTIQCQVDSQVTMMFWYRQQPGQSLTLIATANQGSEATYESGFVIDKFPISRPNLTFSTLTVSNMSPEDSSIYLCSVALQAAYTEAFFGQGTRLTVV.

The chain employs TRBV2 and TRBJ1-4, with D uncertain. This CDR3 has 13 amino acids. The V gene's germline CDR1 is SNHLY and CDR2 FYNNEI. Trimming took off 10 bases at V and 8 bases at J, with 17 bases between the two ends. CDR3 bases: TGTGCCATCTCACGGGGAGGAGACGAAAAACTGTTTTTT. The encoded protein is CAISRGGDEKLFF.

This clonotype was counted ten times or more. The gene calls are TRBV3-1 and TRBJ1-6; D may be TRBD1 (6 bases). CDR3 length: 16 residues. V was cut by 0 bases and J by 7 bases, with 13 bases left in between. Germline V lookup: CDR1 LGHDT, CDR2 YNNKEL (reference sequence). CDR3 in amino acids: CASSQDWGAGNSPLHF. CDR3 nucleotide sequence: TGTGCCAGCAGCCAAGATTGGGGGGCAGGGAATTCACCCCTCCACTTT.

This clonotype was observed a few times. V is TRBV5-1 and J is TRBJ2-1; unclear D gene. The length of the CDR3 is 12 residues. In germline, CDR1 is SGHRS, CDR2 YFSETQ. Trimming took 0 bases from V and 8 from J, leaving 6 bases between them. The chain's CDR3 is CASSLAVYEQFF. The CDR3 DNA reads TGCGCCAGCAGCTTGGCGGTCTATGAGCAGTTCTTC.

The V gene is TRBV2, the J gene TRBJ2-3, with a possible D match to TRBD2 (5 bases). The V and J ends lost 7 bases and 4 bases respectively, with 18 bases between them. The V gene's germline CDR1 is SNHLY and CDR2 FYNNEI. The CDR3 runs to 15 residues. CDR3 amino acids: CASTRETSSSDTQYF. Written as DNA, the CDR3 is TGTGCCAGCACCCGAGAGACATCTAGCTCAGATACGCAGTATTTT.

This clonotype was seen ten or more times. This chain uses TRBV9 with TRBJ2-2, with a possible D match to TRBD1 (6 bases). Germline V gene lookup returns CDR1 SGDLS and CDR2 YYNGEE. The CDR3 spans 19 residues. With 1 base removed from V and 1 base from J, the gap between germline ends came to 20 bases. In DNA, the CDR3 is TGTGCCAGCAGCGTAAGAAGGGGGAACCTGACAGGGAACACCGGGGAGCTGTTTTTT. Amino acids: CASSVRRGNLTGNTGELFF.

The rearrangement links TRBV2 to TRBJ2-1; D perhaps matches TRBD2 (7 bases). This CDR3 region has 17 residues. The germline V gene has CDR1 SNHLY and CDR2 FYNNEI. The V gene lost 3 bases and the J gene lost 7 bases, with 22 bases spanning the gap. Here the CDR3 reads CASSEGGPGGGLNEQFF. As DNA, the CDR3 is TGTGCCAGCAGTGAGGGGGGCCCTGGGGGGGGGTTAAATGAGCAGTTCTTC.

This clonotype was picked up many times. The rearrangement uses TRBV7-8 and TRBJ2-7, with a tentative D call TRBD1 (6 bases). Germline V gene data show CDR1 as SGHVS and CDR2 as FQNEAQ. The CDR3 spans 15 residues. Trimming removed 7 bases at V and 0 bases at J, with 16 bases between. CDR3 loop: CASTRTGDTSYEQYF. Here the CDR3 DNA reads TGTGCCAGCACTAGAACCGGGGACACCTCCTACGAGCAGTACTTC.